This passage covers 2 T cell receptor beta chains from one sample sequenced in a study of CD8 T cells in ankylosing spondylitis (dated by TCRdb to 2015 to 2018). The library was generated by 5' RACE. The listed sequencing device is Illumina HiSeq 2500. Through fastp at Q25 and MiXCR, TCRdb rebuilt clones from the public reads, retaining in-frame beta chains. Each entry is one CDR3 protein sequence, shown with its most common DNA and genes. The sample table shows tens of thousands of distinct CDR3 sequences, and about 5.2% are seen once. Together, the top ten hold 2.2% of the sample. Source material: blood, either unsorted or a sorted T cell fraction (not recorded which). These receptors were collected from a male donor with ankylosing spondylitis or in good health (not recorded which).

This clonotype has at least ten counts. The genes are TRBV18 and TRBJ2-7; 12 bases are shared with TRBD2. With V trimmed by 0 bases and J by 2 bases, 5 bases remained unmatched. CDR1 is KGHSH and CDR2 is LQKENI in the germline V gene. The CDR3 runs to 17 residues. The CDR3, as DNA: TGTGCCAGCTCACCACCACTAGCGGGGGGTCTGCCCTACGAGCAGTACTTC. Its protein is CASSPPLAGGLPYEQYF.

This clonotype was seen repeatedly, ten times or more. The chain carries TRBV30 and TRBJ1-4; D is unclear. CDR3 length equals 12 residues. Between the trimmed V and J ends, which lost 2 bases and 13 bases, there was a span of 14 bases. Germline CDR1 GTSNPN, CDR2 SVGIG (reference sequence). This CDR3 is CAWSRRRPGLFF. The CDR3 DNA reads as TGTGCCTGGAGTCGTAGGAGGCCGGGACTGTTTTTT.